This T cell receptor (beta chain) was obtained from a study of spatial heterogeneity in lung cancer. A single record per CDR3 protein comes from TCRdb applying MiXCR to the 5' RACE reads. This sample carries under 15,000 distinct CDR3 sequences, about 5.1% of them seen once, and the ten largest clones take roughly 35%. Germline V gene data show CDR1 as LGHDT and CDR2 as YNNKEL (reference sequence). CDR3 length equals 17 residues. V was pared by 6 bases and J by 10 bases, with 21 bases of the junction left unmatched. This clonotype was seen repeatedly, ten times or more. This beta chain came through as a stray read in a library set up for alpha chains, and its size says little. As to time point: sample taken at primary tumor resection. Frozen PBMC, nontumor lung or tumor provided whole RNA, which was sequenced unsorted. The roughly 68 donors had untreated early-stage non-small cell lung cancer.

V is TRBV3-1 and J is TRBJ2-1; 7 positions match TRBD2. The sequencing here drew on lung tumor tissue, taken at surgery. This receptor was identified in a human donor with early-stage non-small cell lung cancer. CDR3 region: CASSLMGPSGYAGEQFF. The CDR3 nucleotides read TGTGCCAGCAGTCTCATGGGCCCTAGCGGATACGCGGGGGAGCAGTTCTTC.